Following are 30 T cell receptor beta chains from one sample sequenced in a study of CD8 T cells in ankylosing spondylitis. Study observations and caveats: Within ankylosing spondylitis blood, a TCR beta motif made up of roughly eight highly homologous variants appeared to be characteristic.

What these receptors recognize is not known. TCRdb itself ran the 5' RACE reads through MiXCR, one entry per CDR3 protein. Of around 770,000 distinct CDR3 sequences in the sample, about 20% were seen once. Sequenced material: blood, either unsorted or a sorted T cell fraction (not recorded which). The receptors were gathered from a male donor with ankylosing spondylitis.

This clonotype occurred a few times. This chain connects TRBV6-1 to TRBJ1-5; no definite D call. Deletions cut 6 bases from V and 0 bases from J, with 9 bases between. The CDR3 contains 14 residues. Germline CDR1 MNHNS, CDR2 SASEGT. Here the CDR3 DNA reads TGTGCCAGCAGAAGTTACAATAGCAATCAGCCCCAGCATTTT. Translation: CASRSYNSNQPQHF.

The chain has TRBV12-3 or TRBV12-4 and TRBJ1-6, with a weak D call TRBD1 (5 bases). This CDR3 is 13 amino acids long. Trimming shortened V by 7 bases and J by 7 bases, and 11 bases separated the two germline ends. CDR3: CASTGDGNSPLHF. CDR3 DNA sequence: TGTGCCAGCACCGGGGACGGGAATTCACCCCTCCACTTT.

The J gene is TRBJ2-6, the V gene TRBV12-3 or TRBV12-4; D ambiguous. Deletions cut 2 bases from V and 2 bases from J, with 7 bases between. The CDR3 has 15 residues. The CDR3 coding sequence is TGTGCCAGCAGTTTAAGCCCCCCTGGGGCCAACGTCCTGACTTTC. Its translation is CASSLSPPGANVLTF.

The gene calls are TRBV11-1 and TRBJ1-4; D is uncertain. CDR1 and CDR2 (germline): SGHAT, FQDESV (reference sequence). The V gene lost 6 bases and the J gene lost 8 bases, with 16 bases spanning the gap. CDR3 length: 14 amino acids. Here the CDR3 reads CASRTSRESEKLFF. As DNA, the CDR3 is TGTGCCAGCAGGACAAGTAGGGAAAGCGAAAAACTGTTTTTT.

J is TRBJ2-7 and V is TRBV20-1; D perhaps matches TRBD1 (6 bases). Trimming removed 3 bases at V and 6 bases at J, with 15 bases between. The CDR3 runs 13 residues. In germline, CDR1 is DFQATT, CDR2 SNEGSKA (reference sequence). The DNA for the CDR3 is TGCAGTGCTAGGGGTACAGGGCGGCGCGAGCAGTACTTC. It encodes CSARGTGRREQYF.

CDR3 sequence reads: CATSNGDGQPQHF. Here the CDR3 DNA reads TGTGCCACCTCAAATGGGGACGGACAGCCCCAGCATTTT. This rearrangement joins TRBV24-1 to TRBJ1-5, with D tentatively TRBD1 (5 bases). This CDR3 comprises 13 residues. V lost 9 bases and J 7 bases, leaving 15 bases between the germline ends. CDR1 and CDR2 from the germline V gene are KGHDR and SFDVKD.

This chain uses TRBV4-2 with TRBJ1-6; D gene uncertain. The germline V gene encodes CDR1 LGHNA and CDR2 YNFKEQ. V lost 1 base to trimming and J lost 5 bases, with 15 bases between them. The CDR3 consists of 17 residues. The CDR3 spells CASSQAPRIKDNSPLHF. The CDR3 DNA sequence: TGTGCCAGCAGCCAAGCTCCCCGCATTAAGGATAATTCACCCCTCCACTTT.

The sample holds a few counts of this clonotype. The chain links TRBV15 to TRBJ2-1, with a tentative D call TRBD1 (6 bases). V gave up 1 base and J gave up 4 bases, with 17 bases separating them. This CDR3 has 17 residues. Germline-derived CDR1 and CDR2 are LNHNV and YYDKDF (reference sequence). Here the CDR3 reads CATSRGKQGPRYNEQFF. The CDR3 DNA is TGTGCCACCAGCAGAGGAAAGCAGGGGCCTCGGTACAATGAGCAGTTCTTC.

The chain couples TRBV30 to TRBJ1-1; 11 bases align to TRBD1. This CDR3 has 16 amino acids. The germline CDR1 and CDR2 sequences are GTSNPN and SVGIG (reference sequence). V was pared by 1 base and J by 3 bases, with 7 bases of the junction left unmatched. The CDR3 sequence is CAWSGTGGAWDTEAFF. Written as DNA, the CDR3 is TGTGCCTGGAGTGGGACAGGGGGCGCTTGGGACACTGAAGCTTTCTTT.

The rearrangement joins TRBV12-3 or TRBV12-4 to TRBJ2-1; 7 bases agree with TRBD2. The trim removed 4 bases at V and 7 bases at J, leaving 16 bases unmatched. This CDR3 region has 17 residues. CDR3 loop: CASSSIAEIVGGNEQFF. Written as DNA, the CDR3 is TGTGCCAGCAGTTCCATCGCGGAGATAGTCGGGGGGAATGAGCAGTTCTTC.

This chain joins TRBV7-8 and TRBJ2-7; D is possibly TRBD1 (6 bases). Germline lookup yields CDR1 SGHVS and CDR2 FQNEAQ. The CDR3 runs 17 residues. Trimming removed 8 bases at V and 2 bases at J, with 25 bases between. The CDR3 reads CASSPPPADRSTYEQYF. CDR3 DNA: TGTGCCAGCTCTCCCCCGCCGGCGGACAGATCAACCTACGAGCAGTACTTC.

This chain uses TRBV7-9 with TRBJ2-7; D is perhaps TRBD2 (6 bases). The germline V gene encodes CDR1 SEHNR and CDR2 FQNEAQ (reference sequence). V lost 2 bases and J lost 4, with 12 bases in between. The CDR3 covers 14 residues. CDR3 region: CASSLPGARYEQYF. Here the CDR3 DNA reads TGTGCCAGCAGCTTACCGGGAGCTCGGTACGAGCAGTACTTC.

The chain couples TRBV11-2 to TRBJ1-4; 7 bases are shared with TRBD1. CDR1 and CDR2 (germline): SGHAT, FQNNGV. This CDR3 is built from 19 residues. J lost 0 bases, V lost 0 bases, and 10 bases had no gene match. The CDR3 region is CASSLDLTGPAATNEKLFF. The CDR3 nucleotides read TGTGCCAGCAGCTTAGATCTGACAGGGCCCGCTGCAACTAATGAAAAACTGTTTTTT.

This clonotype was detected a few times. This chain connects TRBV6-1 to TRBJ2-7, with TRBD2 matching 9 bases. Germline V lookup: CDR1 MNHNS, CDR2 SASEGT. There are 15 residues in the CDR3. J was trimmed by 2 bases and V by 6 bases; bases with no gene match: 8. The chain's CDR3 is CASRRASGTAYEQYF. DNA for the CDR3: TGTGCCAGCAGGAGAGCTAGCGGGACTGCCTACGAGCAGTACTTC.

This chain joins TRBV27 and TRBJ2-1; 7 bases agree with TRBD2. Germline V lookup: CDR1 MNHEY, CDR2 SMNVEV (reference sequence). The CDR3 totals 15 residues. The V gene end was trimmed by 4 bases and the J gene end by 2 bases; junction bases not matched to a gene: 5. CDR3 loop: CASSSRGSPYNEQFF. As DNA, the CDR3 is TGTGCCAGCAGTTCCCGCGGGAGCCCCTACAATGAGCAGTTCTTC.

This rearrangement joins TRBV12-3 or TRBV12-4 to TRBJ2-2; no definite D call. This CDR3 comprises 15 residues. Trimming removed 2 bases from V and 2 bases from J, with 9 bases in between. CDR3 DNA sequence: TGTGCCAGCAGTTTAAGCCAGCCTAACACCGGGGAGCTGTTTTTT. Translating gives CASSLSQPNTGELFF.

In its sample, this clonotype was seen a few times. The chain links TRBV6-5 to TRBJ1-2, with D maybe TRBD1 (5 bases). The CDR3 contains 14 residues. Trimming shortened V by 2 bases and J by 3 bases, and 10 bases separated the two germline ends. Germline assignment: CDR1 MNHEY and CDR2 SVGAGI. The CDR3 region has the DNA TGTGCCAGCAGTTACGGGCGGGGGGACTATGGCTACACCTTC. This codes for CASSYGRGDYGYTF.

In its sample, this clonotype was seen a few times. This chain joins TRBV12-3 or TRBV12-4 and TRBJ1-2; tentatively, D is TRBD1 (6 bases). Trimming stripped 6 bases from V and 3 bases from J, with 17 bases between. The CDR3 has 15 amino acids. The CDR3 here is CASRTTGYHDYGYTF. The CDR3 region has the DNA TGTGCCAGCAGGACTACAGGGTATCATGACTATGGCTACACCTTC.

The gene calls are TRBV20-1 and TRBJ2-1; 7 nucleotides match TRBD2. The V segment lost 6 bases and the J segment 3 bases; nucleotides outside the gene matches: 8. CDR1 is DFQATT, CDR2 SNEGSKA, per germline (reference sequence). This CDR3 is 14 amino acids long. Here the CDR3 DNA reads TGCAGTGCCACTAGCGCACAAATCTACAATGAGCAGTTCTTC. Translating gives CSATSAQIYNEQFF.

This clonotype was picked up a small number of times. DNA of the CDR3: TGCGCCAGCAGCGACGGGGATTACACCGGGGAGCTGTTTTTT. It is translated as CASSDGDYTGELFF. The chain is built from TRBV5-1 and TRBJ2-2, with a weak D call TRBD2 (5 bases). Germline CDR1 and CDR2: SGHRS and YFSETQ. V was pared by 4 bases and J by 3 bases, with 10 bases between. CDR3 size: 14 residues.

The chain uses TRBV5-8 and TRBJ1-5; 12 nucleotides match TRBD1. The CDR3 runs to 16 residues. Germline CDR1 is SGHTS and CDR2 is YDEGEE. J gave up 5 bases and V 3 bases, and 6 bases lay outside the gene matches. The CDR3 spells CASSYSGTGGYQPQHF. CDR3 bases: TGTGCCAGCAGCTACTCCGGGACAGGGGGCTATCAGCCCCAGCATTTT. Using reference TRBV5-8 and TRBJ1-5 for the parts outside the CDR3, the full variable domain is EAGVTQSPTHLIKTRGQQATLRCSPISGHTSVYWYQQALGLGLQFLLWYDEGEERNRGNFPPRFSGRQFPNYSSELNVNALELEDSALYLCASSYSGTGGYQPQHFGDGTRLSIL.

The chain carries TRBV6-5 and TRBJ1-2, with a weak D call TRBD1 (5 bases). Trimming took off 0 bases at V and 3 bases at J, with 14 bases between the two ends. This CDR3 is built from 16 residues. CDR1 and CDR2 from the germline V gene are MNHEY and SVGAGI. The CDR3 DNA follows: TGTGCCAGCAGTTACTCTCTGGGACCCCCGGACTATGGCTACACCTTC. This sequence encodes CASSYSLGPPDYGYTF.

This clonotype was seen only a few times. The V call is TRBV6-2 or TRBV6-3, the J call TRBJ2-7; 7 bases are shared with TRBD2. Germline V gene data show CDR1 as MNHEY and CDR2 as SVGEGT. The ends lost 6 bases at V and 5 bases at J; junction bases unmatched: 7. CDR3 length: 13 amino acids. The CDR3 loop reads CASSHGEGHEQYF. DNA of the CDR3: TGTGCCAGCAGCCACGGGGAGGGCCACGAGCAGTACTTC.

The sample holds a few counts of this clonotype. The V call is TRBV28, the J call TRBJ2-4, with 8 positions matching TRBD1. J was trimmed by 8 bases and V by 7 bases; bases with no gene match: 10. The germline CDR1 and CDR2 sequences are MDHEN and SYDVKM. The CDR3 extends over 14 amino acids. The CDR3 sequence: CASNPPGQGHIQYF. Here the CDR3 DNA reads TGTGCCAGCAACCCCCCCGGACAGGGTCACATTCAGTACTTC.

The chain uses TRBV4-1 and TRBJ2-2, with D uncertain. This CDR3 has 14 residues. CDR1 is MGHRA and CDR2 is YSYEKL in the germline V gene. V was cut by 3 bases and J by 2 bases, with 7 bases left in between. The CDR3 DNA reads as TGCGCCAGCAGCCAGGCTTACAACACCGGGGAGCTGTTTTTT. It is translated as CASSQAYNTGELFF.

The gene calls are TRBV5-8 and TRBJ2-7, with D hard to call. V gave up 4 bases and J gave up 2 bases, with 13 bases separating them. Looked up from germline, CDR1 is SGHTS and CDR2 is YDEGEE. The CDR3 contains 14 residues. CDR3 nucleotide sequence: TGTGCCAGCAGCCAGCTTGGTTTACCCTACGAGCAGTACTTC. Translating it yields CASSQLGLPYEQYF.

The gene calls are TRBV20-1 and TRBJ2-6, with 7 bases matching TRBD1. V lost 3 bases and J lost 4; bases outside the gene matches: 6. This CDR3 spans 15 amino acids. Germline CDR1 and CDR2: DFQATT and SNEGSKA (reference sequence). The CDR3 sequence: CSASKGASGANVLTF. The DNA of the CDR3 is TGCAGTGCTAGTAAGGGGGCTTCCGGGGCCAACGTCCTGACTTTC.

This clonotype turned up a few times. The rearrangement links TRBV7-8 to TRBJ2-3; 7 nucleotides agree with TRBD2. Germline V gene data show CDR1 as SGHVS and CDR2 as FQNEAQ. The CDR3 consists of 15 residues. Losses at the gene ends were 5 bases for V and 4 bases for J; bases not matched to a gene: 9. Here the CDR3 reads CASSPAGGIPDTQYF. In DNA, the CDR3 is TGTGCCAGCAGCCCGGCCGGGGGGATCCCAGATACGCAGTATTTT.

V gene TRBV20-1 combines with J gene TRBJ1-3; D uncertain. Trimming left V 5 bases short and J 0 bases short, with 11 bases between. CDR3 length: 14 residues. Germline values: CDR1 DFQATT, CDR2 SNEGSKA (reference sequence). CDR3 bases: TGCAGTGCTTCACGCGAGAGCTCTGGAAACACCATATATTTT. Translated: CSASRESSGNTIYF.

The chain's CDR3 is CSVDSGGEQYF. In DNA form, the CDR3 reads TGCAGCGTTGATTCCGGGGGTGAGCAGTACTTC. The rearrangement uses TRBV29-1 and TRBJ2-7, with D possibly TRBD2 on 6 matching bases. Trimming removed 3 bases from V and 7 bases from J, with 10 bases in between. CDR1 is SQVTM and CDR2 is ANQGSEA in the germline V gene. The CDR3 loop spans 11 amino acids.